The 30 T cell receptor beta chains below were found in one sample sequenced in a study of T cell responses to AZD1222 COVID-19 vaccine. Sequencing was performed with immunoSEQ multiplex PCR; in TCRdb, only in-frame clones are kept and a portion is missing. The table has 140,000 to 150,000 clones, roughly 90% seen once. This material consisted of peripheral blood, taken 28 days after the second AZD1222 dose. These TCRs come from an adult who received the AZD1222 COVID-19 vaccine.

About this clone: Other DNA sequences within the sample encode an identical CDR3. The J gene is TRBJ1-5, the V gene TRBV5-5; a possible D gene is TRBD1 (5 bases). CDR1 SGHKS and CDR2 YYEKEE come from the germline V gene (reference sequence). The CDR3 runs to 14 residues. V was trimmed by 0 bases and J by 2 bases, leaving 6 bases between them. This CDR3 reads CASSLARGNQPQHF. As DNA, the CDR3 is TGTGCCAGCAGCTTGGCCAGGGGCAATCAGCCCCAGCATTTT.

The V call is TRBV6-2 or TRBV6-3, the J call TRBJ1-1, with TRBD1 matching over 7 bases. The trim removed 5 bases at V and 11 bases at J, leaving 5 bases unmatched. The CDR3 has 11 residues. Germline V gene data show CDR1 as MNHEY and CDR2 as SVGEGT. The CDR3 region is CASSQTGAAFF. CDR3 coding DNA: TGTGCCAGCAGTCAAACAGGGGCTGCTTTCTTT.

The J gene is TRBJ2-3, the V gene TRBV10-3; D is uncertain. CDR1 and CDR2 (germline): ENHRY, SYGVKD. Trimming took 2 bases from V and 5 from J, leaving 8 bases between them. This CDR3 spans 13 amino acids. CDR3 in DNA: TGTGCCATCAGTGAGCCCGCAATAGATACGCAGTATTTT. It specifies CAISEPAIDTQYF.

The V call is TRBV9, the J call TRBJ1-3; 9 bases are a match to TRBD1. V shed 4 bases, J shed 3 bases, and the junction held 2 bases outside the gene matches. Germline V CDR1 and CDR2: SGDLS, YYNGEE. The CDR3 spans 14 residues. This CDR3 is CASSQTGGGNTIYF. Written as DNA, the CDR3 is TGTGCCAGCAGCCAGACAGGGGGTGGAAACACCATATATTTT.

The rearrangement joins TRBV5-5 to TRBJ2-1, with 12 nucleotides matching TRBD2. The CDR3 is 16 residues long. After removal of 1 base from V and 7 bases from J, the junction contained 6 bases not matched to a gene. CDR1 and CDR2 from the germline V gene are SGHKS and YYEKEE (reference sequence). DNA for the CDR3: TGTGCCAGCAGCTTGCGACTAGCGGGAGAATGGAATGAGCAGTTCTTC. Its protein is CASSLRLAGEWNEQFF. The variable domain in full, with the rest retrieved from reference TRBV5-5 and TRBJ2-1, is DAGVTQSPTHLIKTRGQQVTLRCSPISGHKSVSWYQQVLGQGPQFIFQYYEKEERGRGNFPDRFSARQFPNYSSELNVNALLLGDSALYLCASSLRLAGEWNEQFFGPGTRLTVL.

The rearrangement uses TRBV24-1 and TRBJ1-2; D is perhaps TRBD1 (6 bases). Per the germline V gene, CDR1 is KGHDR and CDR2 is SFDVKD. The CDR3 spans 13 residues. V lost 3 bases and J lost 2, with 6 bases in between. CDR3: CATSDGQNYGYTF. CDR3 in DNA: TGTGCCACCAGTGATGGACAGAACTATGGCTACACCTTC.

J is TRBJ1-5 and V is TRBV14; possibly TRBD1 for D (5 bases). With 2 bases removed from V and 0 bases from J, the gap between germline ends came to 5 bases. The V gene's germline CDR1 is SGHDN and CDR2 FVKESK. CDR3 length: 14 amino acids. This CDR3 is CASSQQGSNQPQHF. Written as DNA, the CDR3 is TGTGCCAGCAGCCAACAGGGTAGCAATCAGCCCCAGCATTTT.

The rearrangement uses TRBV5-6 and TRBJ2-5, with D possibly being TRBD1 (6 bases). V shed 4 bases and J shed 1 base, with 14 bases lying between them. The length of the CDR3 is 15 residues. CDR1 is SGHDT and CDR2 is YYEEEE in the germline V gene. The CDR3 loop is CASSAGPGAQETQYF. CDR3 nucleotide sequence: TGTGCCAGCAGCGCGGGCCCAGGGGCCCAAGAGACCCAGTACTTC.

The chain employs TRBV18 and TRBJ2-1; 9 bases fit TRBD2. Germline trimming cut 1 base from V and 7 bases from J; bases unmatched to any gene: 14. Germline V gives CDR1 KGHSH, CDR2 LQKENI. The length of the CDR3 is 18 residues. CDR3 in amino acids: CASSPQPSGRRLRNEQFF. The CDR3 DNA reads as TGTGCCAGCTCACCACAGCCGAGCGGGAGGAGGCTACGGAATGAGCAGTTCTTC.

The V gene is TRBV6-2 or TRBV6-3, the J gene TRBJ2-7; 9 bases agree with TRBD1. J gave up 4 bases and V 6 bases, and 1 base lay outside the gene matches. Germline V gene data show CDR1 as MNHEY and CDR2 as SVGEGT. The CDR3 runs 12 residues. DNA for the CDR3: TGTGCCAGCAGCGGACAGGGGTACGAGCAGTACTTC. Translated, it gives CASSGQGYEQYF.

V and J are TRBV6-5 and TRBJ2-7; D is perhaps TRBD1 (6 bases). CDR1 and CDR2 from the germline V gene are MNHEY and SVGAGI. CDR3 length: 15 amino acids. Trimming shortened V by 4 bases and J by 2 bases, and 15 bases separated the two germline ends. CDR3 residues: CASSSSDSQAYEQYF. CDR3 DNA sequence: TGTGCCAGCAGTTCCTCGGACAGCCAAGCCTACGAGCAGTACTTC.

This chain uses TRBV6-5 with TRBJ2-2; D is possibly TRBD1 (6 bases). The V gene lost 7 bases and the J gene lost 2 bases, with 11 bases spanning the gap. Germline assignment: CDR1 MNHEY and CDR2 SVGAGI. This CDR3 spans 14 amino acids. The CDR3 bases are TGTGCCAGCACTCGGACAGACAACACCGGGGAGCTGTTTTTT. This codes for CASTRTDNTGELFF.

The V gene is TRBV28, the J gene TRBJ2-7; D gene ambiguous. The V gene lost 3 bases and the J gene lost 6 bases, with 15 bases spanning the gap. Germline V lookup: CDR1 MDHEN, CDR2 SYDVKM. There are 14 residues in the CDR3. CDR3 sequence (DNA): TGTGCCAGCAGTTTGGGCAGCCCGAGCTCCGAGCAGTACTTC. Amino acid sequence: CASSLGSPSSEQYF.

V and J are TRBV5-5 and TRBJ2-1; D may be TRBD2 (6 bases). This CDR3 is 13 amino acids long. Germline values: CDR1 SGHKS, CDR2 YYEKEE (reference sequence). V dropped 5 bases and J dropped 7 bases, with 13 bases sitting between them. The chain's CDR3 is CASSRDLGNEQFF. DNA for the CDR3: TGTGCCAGCAGTCGGGACTTAGGGAATGAGCAGTTCTTC.

The count of this clone is one. V usage is TRBV5-1 and J usage is TRBJ2-2; D gene unclear. Germline CDR1 and CDR2: SGHRS and YFSETQ. V dropped 7 bases and J dropped 1 base, with 5 bases sitting between them. The CDR3 spans 12 residues. CDR3 loop: CASSRNTGELFF. CDR3 coding DNA: TGCGCCAGCTCCAGGAACACCGGGGAGCTGTTTTTT.

This chain uses TRBV11-2 with TRBJ2-7; TRBD2 agrees at 8 bases. CDR3 length: 14 residues. V dropped 3 bases and J dropped 4; count of bases not matched to a gene: 5. In germline, CDR1 is SGHAT, CDR2 FQNNGV. The CDR3 loop reads CASSLGTRNYEQYF. Here the CDR3 DNA reads TGTGCCAGCAGCTTGGGGACTAGAAATTACGAGCAGTACTTC.

The chain is built from TRBV28 and TRBJ2-7; the match to TRBD2 covers 11 bases. V shed 5 bases and J 6 bases; nucleotides not matched to a gene: 12. CDR1 and CDR2 (germline): MDHEN, SYDVKM. This CDR3 has 16 amino acids. CDR3 nucleotide sequence: TGTGCCAGCAGTCCCGGGGTTAGCGGGAGGGCCGCCGAGCAGTACTTC. Translated: CASSPGVSGRAAEQYF.

The sample holds one count of this clone. This chain joins TRBV24-1 and TRBJ1-1; D is possibly TRBD1 (5 bases). There are 15 residues in the CDR3. V lost 4 bases, J lost 3 bases, and 14 bases lay in between. CDR1 is KGHDR and CDR2 is SFDVKD in the germline V gene. CDR3 nucleotides: TGTGCCACCAGTGAGGGAGACAGTTTCGACACTGAAGCTTTCTTT. This encodes CATSEGDSFDTEAFF.

The gene calls are TRBV19 and TRBJ1-1; no reliable D call. The CDR3 is made up of 14 amino acids. The V gene's germline CDR1 is LNHDA and CDR2 SQIVND (reference sequence). V lost 4 bases, J lost 1 base, and 10 bases lay in between. The CDR3 sequence is CASSTREPNTEAFF. The CDR3, as DNA: TGTGCCAGTAGTACAAGGGAGCCGAACACTGAAGCTTTCTTT.

This rearrangement joins TRBV24-1 to TRBJ1-6; D not certain. Germline-derived CDR1 and CDR2 are KGHDR and SFDVKD. V was trimmed by 0 bases and J by 6 bases, leaving 11 bases between them. CDR3 length: 16 residues. The CDR3 region has the DNA TGTGCCACCAGTGATTTGGGCAGTGTGCGTAATTCACCCCTCCACTTT. Translated, it gives CATSDLGSVRNSPLHF.

This sequence joins TRBV28 and TRBJ1-6; no clear D gene. This CDR3 region has 15 residues. V lost 6 bases, J lost 4 bases, and 13 bases lay in between. Germline CDR1 is MDHEN and CDR2 is SYDVKM. CDR3: CASSLSRGYNSPLHF. The CDR3 nucleotides read TGTGCCAGCAGCCTCTCCCGGGGTTATAATTCACCCCTCCACTTT.

About this clone: The sample holds other DNA sequences that translate to the same CDR3. The chain joins TRBV2 to TRBJ1-1, with 9 bases matching TRBD1. This CDR3 is built from 13 residues. V was pared by 6 bases and J by 4 bases, with 3 bases of the junction left unmatched. Per germline, CDR1 SNHLY and CDR2 FYNNEI. The CDR3 protein is CASSGQGSTEAFF. CDR3 DNA sequence: TGTGCCAGCAGCGGACAGGGGAGCACTGAAGCTTTCTTT.

The chain employs TRBV15 and TRBJ1-2, with D maybe TRBD1 (5 bases). Trimming removed 3 bases from V and 8 bases from J, with 13 bases in between. The CDR3 contains 13 residues. Per germline, CDR1 LNHNV and CDR2 YYDKDF (reference sequence). CDR3 protein: CATSRGEGYGYTF. The CDR3 nucleotides read TGTGCCACCAGCAGGGGGGAAGGGTACGGCTACACCTTC.

This clone is a singleton in its sample. The V gene is TRBV9, the J gene TRBJ1-2, with D possibly matching TRBD1 (5 bases). The germline V gene encodes CDR1 SGDLS and CDR2 YYNGEE. The CDR3 has 13 amino acids. The V and J ends lost 3 bases and 8 bases respectively, with 14 bases between them. The CDR3 loop reads CASSEGPLGGYTF. The DNA for the CDR3 is TGTGCCAGCAGCGAGGGACCGCTTGGGGGCTACACCTTC.

The chain carries TRBV6-6 and TRBJ1-5; the match to TRBD1 covers 10 bases. The CDR3 loop spans 17 amino acids. CDR1 and CDR2 (germline): MNHNY, SVGAGI (reference sequence). The V segment lost 5 bases and the J segment 0 bases; nucleotides outside the gene matches: 7. The CDR3 reads CASSQDRGRYSNQPQHF. DNA for the CDR3: TGTGCCAGCAGTCAGGACAGGGGGAGATATAGCAATCAGCCCCAGCATTTT.

This sequence joins TRBV7-2 and TRBJ2-1; maybe TRBD2 (5 bases). Germline assignment: CDR1 SGHTA and CDR2 FQGNSA. Trimming took 5 bases from V and 0 from J, leaving 17 bases between them. The length of the CDR3 is 17 residues. The CDR3 sequence is CASSQQSGPFSYNEQFF. The DNA for the CDR3 is TGTGCCAGCAGCCAACAGAGCGGCCCCTTCTCCTACAATGAGCAGTTCTTC.

This clone was observed once. The chain joins TRBV5-4 to TRBJ1-2, with 7 positions matching TRBD1. Germline CDR1 is SGHNT and CDR2 is YYREEE (reference sequence). The V gene end was trimmed by 6 bases and the J gene end by 3 bases; junction bases not matched to a gene: 8. CDR3 length equals 14 residues. The CDR3 is CASNRGSKDYGYTF. The CDR3 region has the DNA TGTGCCAGCAACAGGGGTAGTAAAGACTATGGCTACACCTTC.

J is TRBJ1-5 and V is TRBV6-2 or TRBV6-3; tentatively, D is TRBD1 (6 bases). The V gene's germline CDR1 is MNHEY and CDR2 SVGEGT. This CDR3 has 16 amino acids. V lost 2 bases to trimming and J lost 1 base, with 12 bases between them. CDR3 sequence reads: CASSYRGGGSNQPQHF. CDR3 sequence (DNA): TGTGCCAGCAGTTACAGAGGAGGGGGAAGCAATCAGCCCCAGCATTTT.

This clone has only a few counts. This rearrangement joins TRBV24-1 to TRBJ1-5; D call uncertain. This CDR3 has 13 amino acids. Germline V gene lookup returns CDR1 KGHDR and CDR2 SFDVKD. The ends were cut back, 7 bases at V and 5 bases at J, with 11 bases in the middle. The CDR3 loop is CATREREDQPQHF. The DNA of the CDR3 is TGTGCCACCAGAGAAAGGGAGGATCAGCCCCAGCATTTT.

This chain links TRBV10-3 with TRBJ2-5; D possibly matches TRBD1 or TRBD2 (5 bases each). Germline CDR1 reads ENHRY; CDR2 reads SYGVKD. The ends were cut back, 5 bases at V and 4 bases at J, with 17 bases in the middle. The CDR3 loop spans 15 amino acids. CDR3 in amino acids: CAISQGQGVGETQYF. The CDR3 DNA is TGTGCCATCAGTCAGGGTCAGGGAGTCGGAGAGACCCAGTACTTC.